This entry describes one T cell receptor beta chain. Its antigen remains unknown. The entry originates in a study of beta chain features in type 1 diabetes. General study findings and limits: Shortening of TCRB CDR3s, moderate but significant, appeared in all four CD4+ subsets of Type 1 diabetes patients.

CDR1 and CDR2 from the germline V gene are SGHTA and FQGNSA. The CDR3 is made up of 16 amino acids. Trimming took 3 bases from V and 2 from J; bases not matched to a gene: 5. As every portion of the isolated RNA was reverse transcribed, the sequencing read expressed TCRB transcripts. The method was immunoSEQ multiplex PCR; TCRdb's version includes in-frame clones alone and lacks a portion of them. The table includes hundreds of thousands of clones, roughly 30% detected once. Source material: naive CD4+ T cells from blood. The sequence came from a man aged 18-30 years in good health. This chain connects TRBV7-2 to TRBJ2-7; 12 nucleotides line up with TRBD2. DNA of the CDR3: TGTGCCAGCAGCTTCCGTCTAGCGGGAGGGCCCTACGAGCAGTACTTC. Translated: CASSFRLAGGPYEQYF.